Each of the 21 T cell receptor beta chains below was sequenced from the same sample in a study of chemoradiotherapy in HPV16-positive cancers. Method: immunoSEQ multiplex PCR; TCRdb's copy keeps in-frame clones and lacks some. The data show about 2,700 clones, around 86% seen once. The specimen comprised tumor tissue, sampled from a patient who underwent chemoradiotherapy. The origin of the receptors is a human donor with HPV-associated anogenital cancer.

The V call is TRBV7-9, the J call TRBJ1-4, with unresolved D. The germline CDR1 and CDR2 sequences are SEHNR and FQNEAQ (reference sequence). CDR3 length: 15 residues. The germline V and J ends were trimmed by 5 bases and 4 bases, with 14 bases remaining between them. CDR3 protein: CASSPAPGINEKLFF. The CDR3, as DNA: TGTGCCAGCAGCCCCGCTCCGGGGATTAATGAAAAACTGTTTTTT. The variable domain in full, with the rest retrieved from reference TRBV7-9 and TRBJ1-4, is DTGVSQNPRHKITKRGQNVTFRCDPISEHNRLYWYRQTLGQGPEFLTYFQNEAQLEKSRLLSDRFSAERPKGSFSTLEIQRTEQGDSAMYLCASSPAPGINEKLFFGSGTQLSVL.

The chain is built from TRBV30 and TRBJ2-3; no definite D call. The CDR3 has 13 residues. Trimming removed 3 bases from V and 2 bases from J, with 9 bases in between. CDR1 and CDR2 (germline): GTSNPN, SVGIG (reference sequence). DNA for the CDR3: TGTGCCTGGAGGGTAGGGTACACAGATACGCAGTATTTT. Protein sequence: CAWRVGYTDTQYF.

The J gene is TRBJ2-1, the V gene TRBV28; the D is unclear. Germline V lookup: CDR1 MDHEN, CDR2 SYDVKM. This CDR3 has 12 amino acids. V lost 5 bases and J 5 bases, leaving 7 bases between the germline ends. The CDR3: CASSPHDNEQFF. DNA for the CDR3: TGTGCCAGCAGTCCCCATGACAATGAGCAGTTCTTC.

The chain employs TRBV10-3 and TRBJ2-7; TRBD2 matches 8 bases. With V trimmed by 5 bases and J by 2 bases, 2 bases remained unmatched. The length of the CDR3 is 13 residues. Per the germline V gene, CDR1 is ENHRY and CDR2 is SYGVKD. Here the CDR3 DNA reads TGTGCCATCAGTCGAGCGGGGGCCTACGAGCAGTACTTC. This translates into CAISRAGAYEQYF.

This chain connects TRBV30 to TRBJ1-3, with D uncertain. This CDR3 comprises 14 residues. Germline-derived CDR1 and CDR2 are GTSNPN and SVGIG (reference sequence). V was clipped by 2 bases and J by 3 bases, with 11 bases between them. Written as DNA, the CDR3 is TGTGCCTGGAGTCGAGGATTAGGTGGAAACACCATATATTTT. It yields the protein CAWSRGLGGNTIYF.

The sample holds a few counts of this clone. The chain is built from TRBV6-1 and TRBJ1-1; D uncertain. This CDR3 comprises 10 residues. Trimming shortened V by 3 bases and J by 11 bases, and 7 bases separated the two germline ends. Germline values: CDR1 MNHNS, CDR2 SASEGT. CDR3 amino acids: CASSDLGAFF. CDR3 nucleotides: TGTGCCAGCAGTGACCTGGGGGCTTTCTTT.

The V and J genes are TRBV9 and TRBJ1-4, with a weak D call TRBD1 (5 bases). Germline loops: CDR1 SGDLS, CDR2 YYNGEE. CDR3 length: 15 residues. V lost 3 bases to trimming and J lost 0 bases, with 9 bases between them. As DNA, the CDR3 is TGTGCCAGCAGCGCGGAAGGGGCAACTAATGAAAAACTGTTTTTT. Translating gives CASSAEGATNEKLFF. Full variable domain (rest looked up from reference TRBV9 and TRBJ1-4): DSGVTQTPKHLITATGQRVTLRCSPRSGDLSVYWYQQSLDQGLQFLIQYYNGEERAKGNILERFSAQQFPDLHSELNLSSLELGDSALYFCASSAEGATNEKLFFGSGTQLSVL.

The chain employs TRBV7-3 and TRBJ1-6, with D hard to call. The CDR3 is 13 amino acids. The V gene lost 1 base and the J gene lost 10 bases, with 8 bases spanning the gap. CDR1 and CDR2 from the germline V gene are SGHTA and FQGTGA. The CDR3, as DNA: TGTGCCAGCAGCTTAAGTGAGCGCTCACCCCTCCACTTT. Translated, it gives CASSLSERSPLHF.

This clone was observed a single time. The chain links TRBV28 to TRBJ1-2; TRBD1 is a possible D gene (5 bases). CDR1 is MDHEN and CDR2 is SYDVKM in the germline V gene. This CDR3 comprises 14 residues. Trimming shortened V by 8 bases and J by 4 bases, and 17 bases separated the two germline ends. Written as DNA, the CDR3 is TGTGCCAGCGGTGAGGGGTCTAGGGGCTATGGCTACACCTTC. This gives the protein CASGEGSRGYGYTF.

This clone was observed a single time. J is TRBJ2-3 and V is TRBV2, with D possibly being TRBD1 (6 bases). V shed 11 bases and J shed 6 bases, with 15 bases lying between them. The CDR3 runs 12 residues. Germline V gene data show CDR1 as SNHLY and CDR2 as FYNNEI. This chain's CDR3 is CAGTGFDDTQYF. The CDR3 DNA reads TGTGCCGGAACAGGGTTCGATGATACGCAGTATTTT.

The rearrangement links TRBV7-2 to TRBJ1-4; D ambiguous. This CDR3 spans 13 amino acids. V was clipped by 6 bases and J by 8 bases, with 13 bases between them. Looked up from germline, CDR1 is SGHTA and CDR2 is FQGNSA. CDR3 residues: CASRSDFGEKLFF. Written as DNA, the CDR3 is TGTGCCAGCAGATCAGACTTTGGCGAAAAACTGTTTTTT. Using reference TRBV7-2 and TRBJ1-4 for the parts outside the CDR3, the full variable domain is GAGVSQSPSNKVTEKGKDVELRCDPISGHTALYWYRQSLGQGLEFLIYFQGNSAPDKSGLPSDRFSAERTGGSVSTLTIQRTQQEDSAVYLCASRSDFGEKLFFGSGTQLSVL.

This sequence joins TRBV6-5 and TRBJ1-2, with TRBD1 as a possible D gene (5 bases). The V gene lost 6 bases and the J gene lost 8 bases, with 13 bases spanning the gap. This CDR3 spans 12 amino acids. The germline V gene has CDR1 MNHEY and CDR2 SVGAGI. CDR3: CASSPGLGGYTF. The CDR3 nucleotides read TGTGCCAGCAGCCCGGGGCTTGGGGGCTACACCTTC.

V gene TRBV27 combines with J gene TRBJ1-5; D might be TRBD1 (6 bases). Germline V CDR1 and CDR2: MNHEY, SMNVEV (reference sequence). The CDR3 spans 16 residues. Trimming removed 6 bases at V and 0 bases at J, with 15 bases between. CDR3 residues: CASSPGTYNSNQPQHF. CDR3 coding DNA: TGTGCCAGCAGCCCCGGGACATATAATAGCAATCAGCCCCAGCATTTT.

The chain uses TRBV19 and TRBJ2-1, with 9 bases lining up with TRBD2. The CDR3 spans 16 residues. The V segment lost 8 bases and the J segment 4 bases; nucleotides outside the gene matches: 12. The germline V gene has CDR1 LNHDA and CDR2 SQIVND (reference sequence). Written as DNA, the CDR3 is TGTGCCAGTCTCCCCTATAGCGGGAGTGGGTACAATGAGCAGTTCTTC. As protein: CASLPYSGSGYNEQFF. The full variable domain, completed using reference TRBV19 and TRBJ2-1, is DGGITQSPKYLFRKEGQNVTLSCEQNLNHDAMYWYRQDPGQGLRLIYYSQIVNDFQKGDIAEGYSVSREKKESFPLTVTSAQKNPTAFYLCASLPYSGSGYNEQFFGPGTRLTVL.

J is TRBJ2-5 and V is TRBV5-6, with 10 nucleotides matching TRBD2. Germline V lookup: CDR1 SGHDT, CDR2 YYEEEE. The CDR3 totals 17 residues. V lost 3 bases, J lost 5 bases, and 13 bases stayed unmatched. The CDR3 loop is CASSYLNQRGGRETQYF. In DNA form, the CDR3 reads TGTGCCAGCAGCTATCTTAATCAGCGGGGGGGCCGGGAGACCCAGTACTTC.

This chain uses TRBV7-8 with TRBJ2-5, with 10 bases fitting TRBD2. This CDR3 is 15 amino acids long. Trimming at V came to 2 bases and at J to 4 bases, leaving 4 bases not matched to a gene. Germline CDR1 and CDR2: SGHVS and FQNEAQ. The CDR3 bases are TGTGCCAGCAGCTTACAGCGGGGGGGCCGAGAGACCCAGTACTTC. The encoded protein is CASSLQRGGRETQYF.

This rearrangement joins TRBV5-1 to TRBJ2-5; D gene unclear. The CDR3 extends over 14 amino acids. Germline CDR1 and CDR2: SGHRS and YFSETQ. V lost 1 base, J lost 1 base, and 8 bases lay in between. The chain's CDR3 is CASSLLQLQETQYF. As DNA, the CDR3 is TGCGCCAGCAGCTTGTTGCAGCTCCAAGAGACCCAGTACTTC.

The J gene is TRBJ1-5, the V gene TRBV2; D gene ambiguous. The CDR3 loop spans 12 amino acids. CDR1 is SNHLY and CDR2 is FYNNEI in the germline V gene. The germline V and J ends were trimmed by 6 bases and 14 bases, with 17 bases remaining between them. The CDR3 here is CASSTRSSEEHF. The CDR3 DNA reads as TGTGCCAGCAGCACGCGGAGCTCGGAGGAGCATTTT.

V and J are TRBV4-3 and TRBJ2-7; 8 positions agree with TRBD1. This CDR3 contains 16 residues. Trimming cost V 0 bases and J 11 bases; bases outside gene matches: 15. CDR1 and CDR2 from the germline V gene are LGHNA and YSLEER. DNA of the CDR3: TGCGCCAGCAGCCAAGAATTTGGACAGGGAAGGGGCCAGAAGTACTTC. It translates to CASSQEFGQGRGQKYF.

This chain uses TRBV29-1 with TRBJ2-1; D may correspond to TRBD1 or TRBD2 (6 bases each). Germline V gene sequence: CDR1 SQVTM, CDR2 ANQGSEA. The CDR3 is 13 amino acids. Trimming removed 3 bases from V and 6 bases from J, with 12 bases in between. The DNA for the CDR3 is TGCAGCGTTGACCCCGGGGGCCGCAATGAGCAGTTCTTC. Its protein product is CSVDPGGRNEQFF.

Relative to its sample, this clone is large (0.1 to 1%). V usage is TRBV7-6 and J usage is TRBJ2-2; D ambiguous. Germline CDR1 is SGHVS and CDR2 is FNYEAQ. The CDR3 is 13 amino acids. The ends were cut back, 5 bases at V and 4 bases at J, with 8 bases in the middle. The CDR3 sequence: CASSARITGELFF. The CDR3 bases are TGTGCCAGCAGCGCGCGTATCACCGGGGAGCTGTTTTTT.